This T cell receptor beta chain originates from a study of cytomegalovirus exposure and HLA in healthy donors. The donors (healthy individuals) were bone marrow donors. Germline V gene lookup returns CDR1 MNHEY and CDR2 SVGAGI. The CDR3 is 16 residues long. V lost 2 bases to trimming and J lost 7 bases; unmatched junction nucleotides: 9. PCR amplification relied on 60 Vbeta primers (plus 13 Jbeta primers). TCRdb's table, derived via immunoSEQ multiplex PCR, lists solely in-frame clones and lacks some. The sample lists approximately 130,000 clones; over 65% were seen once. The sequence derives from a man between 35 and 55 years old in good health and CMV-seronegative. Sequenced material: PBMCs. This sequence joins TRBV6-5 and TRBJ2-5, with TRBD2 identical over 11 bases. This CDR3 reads CASSYVVAGGEGTQYF. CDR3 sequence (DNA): TGTGCCAGCAGTTACGTGGTAGCGGGAGGGGAAGGGACCCAGTACTTC.